A single sample gave rise to the 5 T cell receptor beta chains below, sequenced in a study of blood T cell repertoires in COVID-19. The table came from immunoSEQ multiplex PCR; TCRdb's copy has only in-frame clones and leaves some out. The repertoire holds about 220,000 clones, with 85% as singletons. The specimen sequenced was peripheral blood. These TCRs come from a woman in her 70s with COVID-19, enrolled during active disease.

The DNA for the CDR3 is TGTGCCAGCAGCTTAGGGACAGTGAACACCGGGGAGCTGTTTTTT. Translation gives CASSLGTVNTGELFF. J is TRBJ2-2 and V is TRBV5-4; TRBD1 aligns across 7 bases. CDR1 SGHNT and CDR2 YYREEE come from the germline V gene (reference sequence). The CDR3 has 15 residues. J was trimmed by 1 base and V by 2 bases; bases with no gene match: 2.

The chain carries TRBV2 and TRBJ2-7, with TRBD2 matching 9 bases. This CDR3 contains 14 residues. The junction had 7 bases not matched to a gene; V was cut back by 6 bases and J by 4 bases. The germline V gene has CDR1 SNHLY and CDR2 FYNNEI. The CDR3 DNA sequence: TGTGCCAGCAGAAGTCTAGCGGGGATATACGAGCAGTACTTC. Amino acid sequence: CASRSLAGIYEQYF.

The chain is built from TRBV4-2 and TRBJ2-1, with D perhaps matching TRBD2 (6 bases). This CDR3 contains 18 residues. CDR1 and CDR2 from the germline V gene are LGHNA and YNFKEQ. Trimming removed 0 bases at V and 7 bases at J, with 22 bases between. The CDR3 loop reads CASSQDSPGSKGLNEQFF. The CDR3, as DNA: TGTGCCAGCAGCCAAGACTCTCCCGGGAGCAAAGGGTTGAATGAGCAGTTCTTC.

The chain carries TRBV19 and TRBJ2-2; D gene uncertain. Trimming left V 3 bases short and J 12 bases short, with 8 bases between. The CDR3 has 11 amino acids. Germline lookup yields CDR1 LNHDA and CDR2 SQIVND (reference sequence). CDR3 nucleotides: TGTGCCAGTAGTATCCCCCGTAAGCTGTTTTTT. This encodes CASSIPRKLFF. Complete variable domain (other parts from reference TRBV19 and TRBJ2-2): DGGITQSPKYLFRKEGQNVTLSCEQNLNHDAMYWYRQDPGQGLRLIYYSQIVNDFQKGDIAEGYSVSREKKESFPLTVTSAQKNPTAFYLCASSIPRKLFFGEGSRLTVL.

The chain has TRBV19 and TRBJ1-2, with 7 nucleotides matching TRBD1. Trimming at V came to 6 bases and at J to 3 bases, leaving 4 bases not matched to a gene. This CDR3 has 13 amino acids. Per germline, CDR1 LNHDA and CDR2 SQIVND (reference sequence). The CDR3 loop is CASRYRGDYGYTF. CDR3 in DNA: TGTGCCAGTAGGTACAGGGGCGACTATGGCTACACCTTC.